One T cell receptor beta chain is described in this entry. It lacks a known antigen. No per-base quality is available; no much larger clone lies one base away. The data belong to a study of blood T cells in healthy people across ages (dated by TCRdb to about 2015). Broadly, across the study: In model experiments, template switching captured roughly one uniquely barcoded TCR beta cDNA molecule for every two T cells. Using deep sequencing normalized with unique cDNA molecular identifiers, the study measured how TCR beta repertoire diversity changes with age. The study analyzed two additional independent replicas of 1 million unique cDNA reads from the same blood draw for two donors, one aged 18 to 29 and one aged 80 or older. Four age groups were formed from the donors: young (average approximately 15 years), middle-aged (approximately 41), aged (roughly 56) and long-lived (roughly 88). Summary of the overall study and its limitations: Compared with the aged group, the long-lived group had more naive CD4+ T cells, fewer expanded clones and increased TCR diversity, a pattern suggesting age selection. Because the CMV infection status of the donors was unknown, age-related changes in expanded clonotypes may potentially have been confounded. Bulk unsorted PBMC profiling prevented conclusive comparison of naive and antigen-experienced compartments. As age increased, observed TCR beta diversity per million T cells dropped in a roughly linear way, and a significant reduction was already evident by age 40. A strong correlation was found between observed TCR beta diversity and the percentage of naive T cells measured by flow cytometry. Total diversity estimates from one million sequenced T cells were considered lower bounds and underestimates.

The library was built by means of 5' RACE. The sequencer was an Illumina HiSeq 2500. A second roughly 6 to 12 cycle PCR used a sample-barcoded 5' primer and a J-beta primer mix. A template-switch 5' adaptor carrying 12 random nucleotides introduced a unique molecular identifier onto each TCR beta cDNA molecule. At least 2.5 million CDR3-containing paired-end reads were obtained from each sample. All of the RNA was converted into first-strand cDNA using the Mint cDNA synthesis kit, with a TRBC-specific oligonucleotide serving as the primer. Following uracil-DNA glycosylase treatment, a first 18-cycle PCR with universal primers M1SS and BC2_uni_R was performed on all cDNA. Per the authors' processing: For normalization, 1 million high-quality reads, each with a distinct molecular identifier, were randomly selected from each sample. Instead of being binned into consensus sequences, reads that shared molecular identifiers were thrown out. CDR3 identification, clonotype clustering and error correction used MiTCR with a Q25 quality threshold and the strictest error-elimination algorithm. A nonparametric unseen species model with Euler transformation was used to estimate lower-bound total TCR beta diversity. Starting from the raw public reads, TCRdb applied fastp trimming at Q25, assembled clones with MiXCR and retained in-frame beta chains. Rows merge per CDR3 protein into single entries with the most common DNA and genes. The V and J calls were not made by the authors but by TCRdb's processing. The sample profile shows around 1,000,000 distinct CDR3 sequences; almost 25% of them were found once. 0.75% of the sample is in the top ten clones.

The donors were 40 or so Caucasian individuals from Russia, aged roughly 6 to 100 years, who were systemically healthy. Each donor gave around 9.8 milliliters of peripheral blood, collected into EDTA-treated Vacutainer tubes. Ficoll-Paque density-gradient centrifugation was used to isolate PBMCs, with at least 7 million per sample. Trizol reagent was used to extract total RNA from the PBMCs, yielding at least 5 micrograms per sample. For every donor, flow cytometry on a PBMC aliquot measured the percentage of naive CD45RAhigh/CD27high T cells. From the germline V gene (reference sequence), CDR1 is MNHEY and CDR2 is SMNVEV. Trimming removed 9 bases from V and 0 bases from J; the gene matches leave 7 bases unexplained. From the cysteine up to the phenylalanine, the CDR3 has a length of 16 residues. Only CDR3 DNA remains: 48 bases, in frame from the first base. This sample also appeared in a second study, on T cells of mothers and their children. As noted in the second study: The donors were nine systemically healthy Caucasian individuals, made up of three mothers and their six children. cDNA synthesis consumed the entire amount of extracted RNA, loaded at about 1.5 ug RNA in each 15 ul reaction. In the second PCR, the M1S primer added sample barcodes and 2-4 random nucleotides. Over 8.5 million TCR beta CDR3 reads came from each mother, compared with some 3 million reads from each child. In both related and unrelated pairs, thymic selection shapes the output of TCR recombination in a similar way, with inherited differences having only a minor effect. Normalized repertoire overlap was always found to be slightly, but never significantly, higher in related mother-child pairs than in unrelated mother-child pairs. With a sensitivity of approximately 96 clones per million clonotypes, no persistent microchimeric T cell clones were detected. The study used deep NGS to compare TCR beta repertoires of mothers and children, seeking features distinguishing related mother-child pairs from unrelated individuals. Mothers averaged about 37 +/- 4 years of age and children averaged about 10 +/- 4 years. After adapters were ligated using NEBNext reagents, the libraries underwent 100+100 nt paired-end sequencing on an Illumina HiSeq 2000. Mother and child libraries were prepared a month apart and sequenced in separate runs to prevent cross-contamination. For each donor, between about 450,000 and 2,300,000 distinct TCR beta clonotypes were identified. Naive TCR beta clonotypes were estimated from low-frequency clonotypes matched to each donor's FACS-determined naive share, without sorting.

Material: blood. This sequence originates from a girl aged 2 to 9 in good health. The sequence joins TRBV27 to TRBJ2-4; 11 bases in the junction line up with TRBD2. The DNA reads TGTGCCAGTATGGGACTAGCGGAAATAGCCAAAAACATTCAGTACTTC. Its coded protein is CASMGLAEIAKNIQYF.